The next 13 T cell receptor beta chains were all read from a single sample in a study of shared clonotypes between healthy human individuals. Only in-frame clones appear in the TCRdb table, and some are missing; sequencing was by immunoSEQ multiplex PCR. The sample consists of roughly 500,000 clones, roughly 83% of them appearing once. Sequencing was done on a sample of PBMCs. These TCRs come from a woman aged 40 to 50 in good health. Some clones in this sample may be carry-over from other donors' samples.

The chain recombines TRBV11-2 with TRBJ1-6; the match to TRBD1 covers 7 bases. The V gene's germline CDR1 is SGHAT and CDR2 FQNNGV. The CDR3 is 15 residues long. J lost 5 bases, V lost 5 bases, and 6 bases had no gene match. Written as DNA, the CDR3 is TGTGCCAGCAGCGCACGACAGGGTAATAATTCACCCCTCCACTTT. Translated: CASSARQGNNSPLHF. Variable domain in full (rest from reference TRBV11-2 and TRBJ1-6): EAGVAQSPRYKIIEKRQSVAFWCNPISGHATLYWYQQILGQGPKLLIQFQNNGVVDDSQLPKDRFSAERLKGVDSTLKIQPAKLEDSAVYLCASSARQGNNSPLHFGNGTRLTVT.

The V and J genes are TRBV14 and TRBJ1-2; no firm D call. This CDR3 is 13 amino acids long. Germline V lookup: CDR1 SGHDN, CDR2 FVKESK. Trimming removed 1 base at V and 8 bases at J, with 11 bases between. The CDR3 reads CASSQVQAQGYTF. For the CDR3, the DNA is TGTGCCAGCAGCCAAGTGCAGGCGCAAGGCTACACCTTC.

This sequence joins TRBV5-1 and TRBJ2-1; D is unresolved. The CDR3 spans 13 residues. V lost 4 bases and J lost 6, with 11 bases in between. The germline V gene encodes CDR1 SGHRS and CDR2 YFSETQ. The DNA for the CDR3 is TGCGCCAGCAGCGGTCTTAGTAGCAATGAGCAGTTCTTC. Residues: CASSGLSSNEQFF.

The J gene is TRBJ2-5, the V gene TRBV19; D is uncertain. The CDR3 has 13 amino acids. CDR1 is LNHDA, CDR2 SQIVND, per germline (reference sequence). V was shortened by 5 bases and J by 5 bases, with 12 bases between the two germline ends. CDR3 region: CASSARLGETQYF. The CDR3 DNA reads TGTGCCAGTAGTGCCCGACTTGGGGAGACCCAGTACTTC. The entire variable domain, with the rest obtained from reference TRBV19 and TRBJ2-5, is as follows: DGGITQSPKYLFRKEGQNVTLSCEQNLNHDAMYWYRQDPGQGLRLIYYSQIVNDFQKGDIAEGYSVSREKKESFPLTVTSAQKNPTAFYLCASSARLGETQYFGPGTRLLVL.

The chain uses TRBV29-1 and TRBJ1-3, with no clear D. V was cut by 7 bases and J by 0 bases, with 10 bases left in between. The CDR3 spans 13 residues. The germline V gene has CDR1 SQVTM and CDR2 ANQGSEA. The DNA for the CDR3 is TGCAGCGCCAGAGCGGTCTCTGGAAACACCATATATTTT. Translation: CSARAVSGNTIYF.

This clone was found a few times. The chain is built from TRBV5-6 and TRBJ2-7; D perhaps matches TRBD1 (6 bases). Between the trimmed V and J ends, which lost 5 bases and 4 bases, there was a span of 16 bases. This CDR3 region has 14 residues. CDR1 is SGHDT, CDR2 YYEEEE, per germline. The CDR3 DNA reads as TGTGCCAGCAGTTCCGCCGACAGGTTGTACGAGCAGTACTTC. Its protein product is CASSSADRLYEQYF. The variable domain in full, completed from reference TRBV5-6 and TRBJ2-7, reads DAGVTQSPTHLIKTRGQQVTLRCSPKSGHDTVSWYQQALGQGPQFIFQYYEEEERQRGNFPDRFSGHQFPNYSSELNVNALLLGDSALYLCASSSADRLYEQYFGPGTRLTVT.

The gene calls are TRBV27 and TRBJ2-7, with 11 bases identical to TRBD2. The germline CDR1 and CDR2 sequences are MNHEY and SMNVEV (reference sequence). The trim removed 2 bases at V and 4 bases at J, leaving 13 bases unmatched. The CDR3 is 18 residues long. CDR3 amino acids: CASSLRGLAGGPVYEQYF. The CDR3 bases are TGTGCCAGCAGTTTACGGGGCTTAGCGGGAGGGCCGGTGTACGAGCAGTACTTC.

The V gene is TRBV5-8, the J gene TRBJ1-5; D uncertain. CDR3 length: 11 residues. Germline-derived CDR1 and CDR2 are SGHTS and YDEGEE. Trimming left V 4 bases short and J 4 bases short, with 3 bases between. CDR3 amino acids: CASSGNQPQHF. The DNA for the CDR3 is TGTGCCAGCAGCGGGAATCAGCCCCAGCATTTT.

This sequence joins TRBV1 and TRBJ2-7; the DNA was not used to check the table's D call, TRBD2. TRBV1 is annotated as a pseudogene. This CDR3 spans 19 amino acids. The CDR3 DNA sequence: TGCACCAGCAGCCAAAAGGTAACGCCGGGACTAGCGGGAGTCTACGAGCAGTACTTC. It specifies CTSSQKVTPGLAGVYEQYF.

The chain uses TRBV2 and TRBJ2-1; tentative D call: TRBD2 (6 bases). Germline CDR1 reads SNHLY; CDR2 reads FYNNEI. Trimming removed 8 bases at V and 9 bases at J, with 23 bases between. CDR3 length equals 15 residues. CDR3 sequence: CASAREGLALGEQFF. The CDR3, as DNA: TGTGCCAGCGCGCGGGAAGGGCTAGCGCTCGGTGAGCAGTTCTTC.

The V call is TRBV2, the J call TRBJ2-1, with 7 nucleotides matching TRBD1. The germline CDR1 and CDR2 sequences are SNHLY and FYNNEI. CDR3 length: 13 amino acids. J lost 8 bases, V lost 6 bases, and 7 bases had no gene match. The DNA for the CDR3 is TGTGCCAGCAGCTCAAACAGGGGATATGAGCAGTTCTTC. Protein sequence: CASSSNRGYEQFF.

The gene calls are TRBV4-2 and TRBJ2-7; no definite D call. Germline assignment: CDR1 LGHNA and CDR2 YNFKEQ. V was pared by 1 base and J by 1 base, with 5 bases between. The CDR3 length is 13 residues. The CDR3 coding sequence is TGTGCCAGCAGCCAAGGAACTTCCTACGAGCAGTACTTC. Translated: CASSQGTSYEQYF.

In this sample, this clone turned up a few times. The chain has TRBV10-2 and TRBJ1-5; possibly TRBD1 for D (5 bases). Germline lookup yields CDR1 WSHSY and CDR2 SAAADI. The CDR3 is 14 amino acids. Trimming shortened V by 4 bases and J by 3 bases, and 10 bases separated the two germline ends. The CDR3 nucleotides are TGCGCCAGCAGTGTTGAGGGGTTCAATCAGCCCCAGCATTTT. This codes for CASSVEGFNQPQHF.